This TCR beta chain originates from a study of shared clonotypes between healthy human individuals. Overall study: Per donor, CD8 memory used one plate, CD8 naive used two, CD4 memory used three and CD4 naive used three.

This CDR3 is built from 15 residues. The V gene's germline CDR1 is MGHRA and CDR2 YSYEKL. V gave up 1 base and J gave up 0 bases, with 9 bases separating them. General study findings and limits: In general, naive subsets displayed greater estimated richness than memory subsets did.

With respect to this clone: No antigen is known for it.

Measured with immunoSEQ multiplex PCR; TCRdb has only the in-frame clones, and not every one. The table records some 2,500,000 clones, roughly 90% of them present only once. V gene TRBV4-1 combines with J gene TRBJ2-5; possibly TRBD1 for D (5 bases). Sequences were obtained from naive CD4+ T cells from PBMCs. This sample's subset: CD45RA+ positively selected. The source of this sequence is a young man in good health. Some clones in this sample may be carry-over from other donors' samples. CDR3 sequence (DNA): TGCGCCAGCAGCCAAGGGAGCAGGGACCAAGAGACCCAGTACTTC. Its protein is CASSQGSRDQETQYF.